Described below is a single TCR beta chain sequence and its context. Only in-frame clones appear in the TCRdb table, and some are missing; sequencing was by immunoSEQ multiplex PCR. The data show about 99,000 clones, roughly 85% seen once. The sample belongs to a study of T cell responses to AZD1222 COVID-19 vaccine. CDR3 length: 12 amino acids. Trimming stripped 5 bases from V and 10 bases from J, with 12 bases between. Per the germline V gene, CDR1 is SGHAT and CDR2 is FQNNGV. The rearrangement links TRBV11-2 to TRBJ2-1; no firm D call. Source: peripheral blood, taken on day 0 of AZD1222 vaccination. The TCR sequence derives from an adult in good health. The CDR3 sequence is CASSRTELEQFF. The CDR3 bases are TGTGCCAGCAGCCGGACGGAACTCGAGCAGTTCTTC.